These 11 T cell receptor beta chains came from one sample sequenced in a study of blood T cells in healthy people across ages. The authors ran a second PCR of roughly 6 to 12 cycles using a sample-barcoded 5' primer and a J-beta primer mix. From the 5' RACE reads, TCRdb called clonotypes with MiXCR, one entry per CDR3 protein. The sample lists about 830,000 distinct CDR3 sequences; roughly 64% were seen once. Sequencing was done on a sample of blood. Every receptor here comes from a man aged 30 to 39 in good health.

The chain recombines TRBV20-1 with TRBJ2-3; 7 nucleotides agree with TRBD2. The CDR3 length is 13 residues. With 5 bases clipped from V and 6 bases from J, the junction kept 8 bases outside the gene matches. The germline CDR1 and CDR2 sequences are DFQATT and SNEGSKA (reference sequence). The CDR3 protein is CSALTSSADTQYF. In DNA form, the CDR3 reads TGCAGTGCTTTGACTAGCTCTGCGGATACGCAGTATTTT.

V and J are TRBV20-1 and TRBJ2-4, with 7 bases aligning to TRBD1. The CDR3 length is 14 residues. Trimming cost V 5 bases and J 6 bases; bases outside gene matches: 10. The germline gives CDR1 DFQATT, CDR2 SNEGSKA (reference sequence). CDR3 residues: CSAGAGTDLNIQYF. The CDR3 region has the DNA TGCAGTGCTGGAGCCGGGACAGACTTAAACATTCAGTACTTC.

The chain carries TRBV5-1 and TRBJ1-5; D gene uncertain. This CDR3 has 14 amino acids. From germline, CDR1 is SGHRS and CDR2 YFSETQ. The ends were cut back, 4 bases at V and 5 bases at J, with 13 bases in the middle. The CDR3 here is CASSPGTDYQPQHF. DNA of the CDR3: TGCGCCAGCAGCCCAGGCACGGACTATCAGCCCCAGCATTTT.

V and J are TRBV18 and TRBJ1-2, with D hard to call. Per germline, CDR1 KGHSH and CDR2 LQKENI. This CDR3 comprises 13 residues. Trimming pared 6 bases from V and 6 bases from J, leaving 14 bases between. As DNA, the CDR3 is TGTGCCAGCTCCCACAGAGACGACAATGGCTACACCTTC. It translates to CASSHRDDNGYTF.

With respect to this clonotype: The junction departs from the called germline gene at one end, perhaps through a read error. This chain links TRBV20-1 with TRBJ2-1, with 15 bases lining up with TRBD2. The CDR3 runs to 19 residues. Per germline, CDR1 DFQATT and CDR2 SNEGSKA (reference sequence). This CDR3 is CSARDWGLAGGPTYNGQFF. The DNA of the CDR3 is TGCAGTGCTAGAGATTGGGGACTAGCGGGGGGCCCAACCTACAATGGGCAGTTCTTC.

The rearrangement links TRBV27 to TRBJ2-1, with TRBD1 matching over 11 bases. CDR1 and CDR2 (germline): MNHEY, SMNVEV (reference sequence). CDR3 length equals 15 residues. J gave up 4 bases and V 5 bases, and 4 bases lay outside the gene matches. The CDR3 nucleotides read TGTGCCAGCAGTCCGGGACAGGGGGGATACAATGAGCAGTTCTTC. Protein sequence: CASSPGQGGYNEQFF.

The V and J genes are TRBV29-1 and TRBJ2-3; unclear D gene. Trimming pared 4 bases from V and 1 base from J, leaving 9 bases between. The CDR3 sequence is 13 residues long. Germline lookup yields CDR1 SQVTM and CDR2 ANQGSEA. CDR3 region: CSVGFRGTDTQYF. The CDR3 nucleotides read TGCAGCGTTGGTTTTCGGGGCACAGATACGCAGTATTTT.

This rearrangement joins TRBV6-5 to TRBJ2-1; D unresolved. The CDR3 runs 18 residues. V shed 6 bases and J shed 6 bases, with 27 bases lying between them. Germline V gene sequence: CDR1 MNHEY, CDR2 SVGAGI. CDR3 protein: CASSLPRVAQARFNEQFF. The CDR3 region has the DNA TGTGCCAGCAGCCTTCCTCGGGTAGCCCAAGCCCGTTTCAATGAGCAGTTCTTC.

This chain connects TRBV6-5 to TRBJ2-4; 7 positions agree with TRBD2. The end of the DNA is better explained by TRBJ2-7, so the J call may be wrong. CDR3 length equals 13 residues. The germline gives CDR1 MNHEY, CDR2 SVGAGI. The CDR3 nucleotides read TGTGCCAGCAGACTAGCGTCTGGCTACGAGCAGTACTTC. This translates into CASRLASGYEQYF.

The chain couples TRBV7-2 to TRBJ2-1; D remains unclear. V was clipped by 3 bases and J by 7 bases, with 10 bases between them. The CDR3 spans 13 residues. Germline V gives CDR1 SGHTA, CDR2 FQGNSA. This chain's CDR3 is CASSFTPWNEQFF. The CDR3 DNA sequence: TGTGCCAGCAGCTTTACCCCGTGGAATGAGCAGTTCTTC.

V and J are TRBV7-2 and TRBJ2-7; 10 bases align to TRBD1. This CDR3 is 16 amino acids long. Trimming at V came to 5 bases and at J to 4 bases, leaving 11 bases not matched to a gene. CDR1 SGHTA and CDR2 FQGNSA come from the germline V gene. The chain's CDR3 is CASSHTGTGVGYEQYF. CDR3 nucleotide sequence: TGTGCCAGCAGCCACACGGGGACAGGGGTGGGATACGAGCAGTACTTC.